The 2 T cell receptor beta chains given below trace back to one sample, sequenced in a study of cytomegalovirus exposure and HLA in healthy donors (dated by TCRdb to about 2017). Libraries were built with the immunoSEQ multiplex PCR assay. The multiplex PCR relied on a mix of 60 forward primers for TCR Vbeta segments and 13 reverse primers for TCR Jbeta segments. Not all clones reach the TCRdb copy of this immuneACCESS table, which keeps in-frame sequences only. Checked studies attribute under half of the gap to unresolved V genes and leave the rest unexplained. The sample table gives some 130,000 clones. The ten largest make up 1.5% to 2% of the sample. The material sequenced was PBMCs. Receptors originate from a man in his late teens or twenties in good health and CMV-seronegative.

The chain is built from TRBV29-1 and TRBJ2-5, with a possible D match to TRBD1 (6 bases). The V end was cut by 6 bases, the J end by 5 bases, with 13 bases between. The CDR3 loop spans 12 amino acids. The germline V gene encodes CDR1 SQVTM and CDR2 ANQGSEA. The CDR3 loop reads CSVAQGVETQYF. In DNA, the CDR3 is TGCAGCGTCGCACAGGGAGTCGAGACCCAGTACTTC.

The J gene is TRBJ2-2, the V gene TRBV9, with 9 bases aligning to TRBD1. The junction had 4 bases not matched to a gene; V was cut back by 0 bases and J by 7 bases. The CDR3 is 15 residues long. Germline V CDR1 and CDR2: SGDLS, YYNGEE. CDR3 nucleotides: TGTGCCAGCAGCGTAGGGGACAGGGCAGGCGGGGAGCTGTTTTTT. Protein product: CASSVGDRAGGELFF.